Shown below are 20 T cell receptor beta chains from a single sample sequenced in a study of technical replicates of blood from a few donors (dated by TCRdb to 2016 to 2017). The receptor library was made with the immunoSEQ multiplex PCR assay. TCRdb mirrors the immuneACCESS table, restricted to in-frame sequences. Some clones are absent from its copies; in checked studies, under half trace to an unresolved V gene, and the reason for the others is unknown. The sample table contains 65,000 to 80,000 clones; only one count was recorded for 95% to 98% of them. The ten largest clones represent 0.22% of the sample. The source material was T cells isolated from PBMCs. The receptors shown here come from a human donor in good health.

V is TRBV28 and J is TRBJ2-5; weak D call: TRBD2 (6 bases). V lost 2 bases to trimming and J lost 3 bases, with 7 bases between them. The CDR3 covers 13 residues. Germline V gene data show CDR1 as MDHEN and CDR2 as SYDVKM. CDR3 DNA sequence: TGTGCCAGCAGTTTAGGAGGGAAAGAGACCCAGTACTTC. Translating gives CASSLGGKETQYF.

The DNA of the CDR3 is TGTGCCAGCAGATTTCAGGGGAACTATAACTATGGCTACACCTTC. As protein: CASRFQGNYNYGYTF. The rearrangement uses TRBV6-5 and TRBJ1-2; TRBD1 is a possible D gene (6 bases). Germline V gene data show CDR1 as MNHEY and CDR2 as SVGAGI. This CDR3 has 15 residues. Between the trimmed V and J ends, which lost 6 bases and 1 base, there was a span of 15 bases.

The chain couples TRBV6-1 to TRBJ2-5; 13 nucleotides agree with TRBD2. The CDR3 length is 17 residues. The V segment lost 4 bases and the J segment 1 base; nucleotides outside the gene matches: 6. Germline V lookup: CDR1 MNHNS, CDR2 SASEGT. This CDR3 reads CASSVWTSGSAQETQYF. The CDR3 DNA sequence: TGTGCCAGCAGTGTATGGACTAGCGGGAGCGCCCAAGAGACCCAGTACTTC.

Of note for this clone: The junction differs from germline at one of its ends, possibly a read error. CDR3 amino acids: CASSATSGRQRETQYF. The CDR3 DNA sequence: TGTGCTAGCAGCGCTACTAGCGGGAGGCAAAGGGAGACCCAGTACTTC. V is TRBV7-7 and J is TRBJ2-5; TRBD2 aligns across 12 bases. Germline loops: CDR1 SSHAT, CDR2 FNYEAQ (reference sequence). The length of the CDR3 is 16 residues.

The chain uses TRBV19 and TRBJ1-5, with D uncertain. V was clipped by 3 bases and J by 7 bases, with 13 bases between them. The CDR3 is 14 residues long. Per germline, CDR1 LNHDA and CDR2 SQIVND (reference sequence). As DNA, the CDR3 is TGTGCCAGTAGTATCATAGTGTCGGGGCAGCCCCAGCATTTT. Translating gives CASSIIVSGQPQHF.

The chain has TRBV5-1 and TRBJ2-7, with 13 bases that match TRBD2. The V gene's germline CDR1 is SGHRS and CDR2 YFSETQ. CDR3 size: 14 residues. V trimming: 4 bases; J trimming: 7 bases; junction bases outside the gene matches: 5. In DNA form, the CDR3 reads TGCGCCAGCAGCCCCGGGGGACTAGCGGGAGAGCAGTACTTC. It is translated as CASSPGGLAGEQYF.

This sequence joins TRBV5-4 and TRBJ2-5; possibly TRBD2 for D (6 bases). The CDR3 is 16 amino acids. The germline V and J ends were trimmed by 4 bases and 2 bases, with 18 bases remaining between them. In germline, CDR1 is SGHNT, CDR2 YYREEE (reference sequence). CDR3 sequence (DNA): TGTGCCAGCAGCAGACTATTTTCCGGGAGACAAGAGACCCAGTACTTC. As protein: CASSRLFSGRQETQYF.

This clone appeared a single time. V gene TRBV11-3 combines with J gene TRBJ2-1; 9 bases line up with TRBD2. The J segment lost 4 bases and the V segment lost 5 bases, leaving 9 bases of the junction unmatched. The germline V gene has CDR1 SGHNT and CDR2 YENEEA. The CDR3 totals 16 residues. The chain's CDR3 is CASSPIAGVGYNEQFF. DNA for the CDR3: TGTGCCAGCAGCCCCATAGCGGGAGTAGGTTACAATGAGCAGTTCTTC.

V is TRBV6-1 and J is TRBJ1-1; a possible D gene is TRBD1 (6 bases). CDR3 length: 14 amino acids. V was shortened by 5 bases and J by 1 base, with 11 bases between the two germline ends. CDR1 and CDR2 from the germline V gene are MNHNS and SASEGT. This CDR3 reads CASSTGHTNTEAFF. In DNA, the CDR3 is TGTGCCAGCAGTACGGGACATACGAACACTGAAGCTTTCTTT.

The genes are TRBV2 and TRBJ2-1; 9 nucleotides match TRBD1. J was trimmed by 7 bases and V by 5 bases; bases with no gene match: 6. This CDR3 comprises 14 residues. Germline lookup yields CDR1 SNHLY and CDR2 FYNNEI. The DNA of the CDR3 is TGTGCCAGCAGTATAGGACAGGGGTTAAATGAGCAGTTCTTC. Amino acid sequence: CASSIGQGLNEQFF.

The genes are TRBV10-1 and TRBJ2-7; D gene unclear. This CDR3 is built from 13 residues. CDR1 WNHNN and CDR2 SYGVQD come from the germline V gene (reference sequence). With 10 bases removed from V and 6 bases from J, the gap between germline ends came to 19 bases. This CDR3 reads CATGPTISGEQYF. In DNA form, the CDR3 reads TGCGCCACCGGTCCTACTATTTCTGGCGAGCAGTACTTC.

The chain recombines TRBV4-1 with TRBJ2-2; TRBD2 agrees at 12 bases. There are 15 residues in the CDR3. From germline, CDR1 is MGHRA and CDR2 YSYEKL. Trimming took 4 bases from V and 8 from J; bases not matched to a gene: 5. The CDR3 DNA is TGCGCCAGCAGCCCTCTCACTAGCGGGAGGGGGGAGCTGTTTTTT. This translates into CASSPLTSGRGELFF.

The chain couples TRBV6-1 to TRBJ2-3; 9 bases line up with TRBD2. The V gene's germline CDR1 is MNHNS and CDR2 SASEGT. The CDR3 has 17 amino acids. The V gene end was trimmed by 3 bases and the J gene end by 4 bases; junction bases not matched to a gene: 11. The CDR3 loop is CASSDWASGRTADTQYF. Here the CDR3 DNA reads TGTGCCAGCAGTGATTGGGCAAGCGGGAGGACGGCAGATACGCAGTATTTT.

J is TRBJ1-5 and V is TRBV7-9, with 7 bases that match TRBD1. J lost 6 bases, V lost 4 bases, and 6 bases had no gene match. The V gene's germline CDR1 is SEHNR and CDR2 FQNEAQ (reference sequence). The CDR3 is 14 amino acids. In DNA, the CDR3 is TGTGCCAGCAGCTCCACAGGGGACGCTCAGCCCCAGCATTTT. Its protein product is CASSSTGDAQPQHF.

CDR3 sequence: CASSRGLPNEQFF. CDR3 DNA: TGTGCCAGCAGCCGGGGACTTCCCAATGAGCAGTTCTTC. This chain links TRBV11-2 with TRBJ2-1, with TRBD2 as a possible D gene (6 bases). Germline V lookup: CDR1 SGHAT, CDR2 FQNNGV. The CDR3 is 13 residues long. Trimming cost V 5 bases and J 6 bases, with 11 bases left between them.

V gene TRBV6-4 combines with J gene TRBJ2-5; D is perhaps TRBD1 (6 bases). CDR1 MRHNA and CDR2 SNTAGT come from the germline V gene. The CDR3 runs 12 residues. Trimming removed 2 bases at V and 5 bases at J, with 6 bases between. In DNA, the CDR3 is TGTGCCAGCAGTGACACAGGGGAGACCCAGTACTTC. It translates to CASSDTGETQYF.

This rearrangement joins TRBV28 to TRBJ2-1; 10 bases fit TRBD1. Trimming took 3 bases from V and 2 from J; bases not matched to a gene: 7. The CDR3 runs 17 residues. The germline CDR1 and CDR2 sequences are MDHEN and SYDVKM. As DNA, the CDR3 is TGTGCCAGCAGTTTTGTAAAGGGACAGGGGACCTACAATGAGCAGTTCTTC. Its translation: CASSFVKGQGTYNEQFF.

The CDR3 bases are TGTGCCAGTAGAAATGACGGTCGAGGGAATGAAAAACTGTTTTTT. Translating gives CASRNDGRGNEKLFF. J is TRBJ1-4 and V is TRBV19; D gene uncertain. The CDR3 extends over 15 amino acids. Trimming shortened V by 6 bases and J by 5 bases, and 16 bases separated the two germline ends. Germline assignment: CDR1 LNHDA and CDR2 SQIVND (reference sequence).

The DNA for the CDR3 is TGCGCCAGCAGCCAACCTAGACAGGGGGACTATGGCTACACCTTC. The encoded protein is CASSQPRQGDYGYTF. The chain combines TRBV4-1 with TRBJ1-2; 9 bases line up with TRBD1. CDR3 length equals 15 residues. The V gene's germline CDR1 is MGHRA and CDR2 YSYEKL. With V trimmed by 2 bases and J by 3 bases, 4 bases remained unmatched.

The CDR3 protein is CASSDGGSSGSGANVLTF. The CDR3 coding sequence is TGTGCCAGCAGTGACGGAGGCAGCTCGGGCTCTGGGGCCAACGTCCTGACTTTC. This chain joins TRBV6-4 and TRBJ2-6, with D maybe TRBD2 (5 bases). Looked up from germline, CDR1 is MRHNA and CDR2 is SNTAGT. The CDR3 loop spans 18 amino acids. V lost 2 bases and J 0 bases, leaving 14 bases between the germline ends.